This TCR beta chain is drawn from a study of T cell responses to AZD1222 COVID-19 vaccine. Study-wide results and limits: Spike-spanning, vaccine-associated CD4 TCRs were dominant at 160-218 and 743-854. Breadth and depth of Spike-specific TCRs rose after two AZD1222 doses. The number of AZD1222 recipients seropositive at baseline was only five to seven.

Looked up from germline, CDR1 is SGHTA and CDR2 is FQGTGA. The CDR3 runs to 13 residues. The V end was cut by 2 bases, the J end by 5 bases, with 8 bases between. Points on this clone: Its target is unknown.

The data were produced by immunoSEQ multiplex PCR, yet TCRdb's version contains in-frame clones alone and is incomplete. The repertoire has about 100,000 clones, approximately 89% of them found once; the top ten carry 10%. This chain connects TRBV7-3 to TRBJ2-3; TRBD1 is a possible D gene (6 bases). The input for sequencing was peripheral blood, taken 28 days after the second AZD1222 dose. The receptor was isolated from an adult who received the AZD1222 COVID-19 vaccine. CDR3 in DNA: TGTGCCAGCAGCTTAGGGGGCCGAGATACGCAGTATTTT. This translates into CASSLGGRDTQYF.